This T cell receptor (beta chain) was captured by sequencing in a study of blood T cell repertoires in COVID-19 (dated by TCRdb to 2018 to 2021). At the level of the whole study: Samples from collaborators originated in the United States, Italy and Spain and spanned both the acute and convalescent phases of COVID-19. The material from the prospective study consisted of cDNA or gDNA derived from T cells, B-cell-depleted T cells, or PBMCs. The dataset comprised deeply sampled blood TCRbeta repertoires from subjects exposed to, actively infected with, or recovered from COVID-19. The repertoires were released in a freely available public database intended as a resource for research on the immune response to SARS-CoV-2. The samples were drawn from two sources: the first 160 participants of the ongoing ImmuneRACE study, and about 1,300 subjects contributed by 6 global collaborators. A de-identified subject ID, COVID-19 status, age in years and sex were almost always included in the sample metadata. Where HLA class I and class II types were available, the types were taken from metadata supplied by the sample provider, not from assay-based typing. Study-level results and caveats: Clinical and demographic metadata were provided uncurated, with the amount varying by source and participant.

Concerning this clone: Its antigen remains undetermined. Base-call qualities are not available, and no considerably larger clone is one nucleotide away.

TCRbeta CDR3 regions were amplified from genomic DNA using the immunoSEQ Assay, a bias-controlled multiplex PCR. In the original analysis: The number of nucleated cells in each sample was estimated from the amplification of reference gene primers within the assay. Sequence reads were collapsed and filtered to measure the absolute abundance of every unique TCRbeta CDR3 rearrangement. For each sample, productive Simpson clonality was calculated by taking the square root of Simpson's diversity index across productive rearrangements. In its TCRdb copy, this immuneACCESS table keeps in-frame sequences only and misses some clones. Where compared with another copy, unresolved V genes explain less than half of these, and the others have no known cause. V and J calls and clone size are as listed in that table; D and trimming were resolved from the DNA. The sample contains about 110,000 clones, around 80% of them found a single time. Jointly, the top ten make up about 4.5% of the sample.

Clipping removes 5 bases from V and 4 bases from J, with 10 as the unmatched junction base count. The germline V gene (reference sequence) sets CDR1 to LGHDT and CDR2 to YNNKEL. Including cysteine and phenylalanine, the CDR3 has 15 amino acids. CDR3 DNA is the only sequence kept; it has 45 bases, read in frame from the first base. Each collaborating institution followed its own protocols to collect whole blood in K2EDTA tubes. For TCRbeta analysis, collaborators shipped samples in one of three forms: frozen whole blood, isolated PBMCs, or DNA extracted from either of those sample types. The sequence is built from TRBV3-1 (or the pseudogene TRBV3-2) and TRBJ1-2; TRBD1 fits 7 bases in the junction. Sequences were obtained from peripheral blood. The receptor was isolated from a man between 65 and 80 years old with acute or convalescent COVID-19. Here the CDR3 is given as CASSLDRLRSYGYTF. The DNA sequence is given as TGTGCCAGCAGCTTGGACAGGTTGAGAAGCTATGGCTACACCTTC.